Below, 16 T cell receptor beta chains from the same sample are listed, as sequenced in a study of CD8 T cells in ankylosing spondylitis. TCRdb recomputed calls from the 5' RACE reads with MiXCR, one row per CDR3 protein. The sample holds about 130,000 distinct CDR3 sequences, around 15% seen once. Sequenced input: blood, either unsorted or a sorted T cell fraction (not recorded which). These receptors originate from a female donor with ankylosing spondylitis or in good health (not recorded which).

This clonotype came up many times. This sequence joins TRBV7-2 and TRBJ2-7, with 9 nucleotides matching TRBD1. CDR3 length equals 16 residues. J lost 4 bases, V lost 3 bases, and 10 bases had no gene match. Germline CDR1 SGHTA, CDR2 FQGNSA. The CDR3 coding sequence is TGTGCCAGCAGCTTGGGGGGAACAGGGGGCGGTTACGAGCAGTACTTC. As protein: CASSLGGTGGGYEQYF.

This clonotype was recorded many times. The V gene is TRBV12-3 or TRBV12-4, the J gene TRBJ1-5, with D possibly being TRBD1 (5 bases). Trimming stripped 4 bases from V and 11 bases from J, with 15 bases between. This CDR3 comprises 13 residues. CDR3 in amino acids: CASSSYMGGAQHF. The CDR3 DNA is TGTGCCAGCAGTTCGTACATGGGAGGGGCCCAGCATTTT.

The table lists this clonotype with a count of one. This sequence joins TRBV7-9 and TRBJ2-7, with D possibly TRBD2 on 6 matching bases. The CDR3 extends over 15 amino acids. Germline CDR1 and CDR2: SEHNR and FQNEAQ (reference sequence). Trimming shortened V by 5 bases and J by 2 bases, and 16 bases separated the two germline ends. CDR3 nucleotides: TGTGCCAGCAGCCCTAACGTGGGGGAGGCCTACGAGCAGTACTTC. Translation: CASSPNVGEAYEQYF.

J is TRBJ1-1 and V is TRBV10-3; D possibly corresponds to TRBD1 (5 bases). Looked up from germline, CDR1 is ENHRY and CDR2 is SYGVKD. The CDR3 consists of 12 residues. Trimming shortened V by 4 bases and J by 4 bases, and 7 bases separated the two germline ends. CDR3 in amino acids: CAISVGGTEAFF. CDR3 DNA sequence: TGTGCCATCAGTGTCGGGGGCACTGAAGCTTTCTTT.

This clonotype was counted a few times. V and J are TRBV5-1 and TRBJ2-7, with D perhaps matching TRBD2 (6 bases). This CDR3 is built from 14 residues. Germline CDR1 reads SGHRS; CDR2 reads YFSETQ. V was clipped by 0 bases and J by 4 bases, with 11 bases between them. The chain's CDR3 is CASSLEPSAYEQYF. CDR3 DNA sequence: TGCGCCAGCAGCTTGGAACCTAGCGCGTACGAGCAGTACTTC.

In this sample, this clonotype turned up many times. The genes are TRBV19 and TRBJ2-7; D possibly corresponds to TRBD2 (7 bases). Trimming shortened V by 4 bases and J by 6 bases, and 19 bases separated the two germline ends. In germline, CDR1 is LNHDA, CDR2 SQIVND (reference sequence). This CDR3 comprises 15 residues. The CDR3, as DNA: TGTGCCAGTAGTACCGGCACTGGGGGGGCTCGCGAGCAGTACTTC. Protein product: CASSTGTGGAREQYF. Combining the CDR3 with reference TRBV19 and TRBJ2-7 gives the whole variable domain DGGITQSPKYLFRKEGQNVTLSCEQNLNHDAMYWYRQDPGQGLRLIYYSQIVNDFQKGDIAEGYSVSREKKESFPLTVTSAQKNPTAFYLCASSTGTGGAREQYFGPGTRLTVT.

The chain links TRBV20-1 to TRBJ2-7, with 11 bases aligning to TRBD2. In germline, CDR1 is DFQATT, CDR2 SNEGSKA (reference sequence). The CDR3 consists of 14 residues. The V gene end was trimmed by 6 bases and the J gene end by 3 bases; junction bases not matched to a gene: 7. The CDR3, as DNA: TGCAGTGCCCCGCTAGCGGGGGGACTCTACGAGCAGTACTTC. Translated, it gives CSAPLAGGLYEQYF.

This clonotype was counted a few times. The chain links TRBV10-3 to TRBJ2-3, with a weak D call TRBD2 (6 bases). This CDR3 has 15 residues. Trimming cost V 3 bases and J 2 bases, with 12 bases left between them. CDR1 is ENHRY and CDR2 is SYGVKD in the germline V gene. The CDR3 DNA is TGTGCCATCAGTGAAATAGCGGCTACCACAGATACGCAGTATTTT. This gives the protein CAISEIAATTDTQYF.

Turning to this clonotype: Being one base from a much bigger clone, this may be a read error. The genes are TRBV6-1 and TRBJ2-1; no reliable D call. The CDR3 loop spans 14 amino acids. Germline values: CDR1 MNHNS, CDR2 SASEGT. CDR3 nucleotide sequence: TGTGCCCGCAGTGAACTTGGTAGCTGGGATGAGCAGTTCTTC. Encoded protein: CARSELGSWDEQFF.

The chain links TRBV5-1 to TRBJ2-1; maybe TRBD1 (5 bases). The germline gives CDR1 SGHRS, CDR2 YFSETQ. CDR3 size: 13 residues. Deletions cut 2 bases from V and 5 bases from J, with 8 bases between. The CDR3 loop is CASSLRGHNEQFF. As DNA, the CDR3 is TGCGCCAGCAGCTTAAGGGGCCACAATGAGCAGTTCTTC.

To note about this clonotype: An end of the junction does not agree with germline; a read error may underlie this. This chain joins TRBV12-3 or TRBV12-4 and TRBJ2-5; unclear D gene. The CDR3 is 14 amino acids. As DNA, the CDR3 is TGTACCAGCAGTTCCTCGGGCCAGCAAGAGACCCAGTACTTC. This encodes CTSSSSGQQETQYF.

This clonotype was seen at least ten times. The chain employs TRBV7-2 and TRBJ1-2; 7 bases map to TRBD1. Germline values: CDR1 SGHTA, CDR2 FQGNSA. The trim removed 7 bases at V and 8 bases at J, leaving 22 bases unmatched. This CDR3 is 17 amino acids long. CDR3 bases: TGTGCCAGCACCTCCCCATATGGACAGGAAGGGTTTCGGGGCTACACCTTC. It specifies CASTSPYGQEGFRGYTF.

Many counts were recorded for this clonotype. This rearrangement joins TRBV12-3 or TRBV12-4 to TRBJ2-3; weak D call: TRBD1 (5 bases). The V and J ends lost 4 bases and 2 bases respectively, with 7 bases between them. The CDR3 is 13 amino acids. The CDR3 nucleotides are TGTGCCAGCAGTTGGGGCCACACAGATACGCAGTATTTT. Amino acid sequence: CASSWGHTDTQYF.

Only a few counts were recorded for this clonotype. This chain connects TRBV7-9 to TRBJ2-7, with D unclear. Looked up from germline, CDR1 is SEHNR and CDR2 is FQNEAQ (reference sequence). V shed 5 bases and J shed 4 bases, with 18 bases lying between them. The CDR3 has 15 amino acids. The CDR3, as DNA: TGTGCCAGCAGCGTTGCCCCGGGCCGGGTTTACGAGCAGTACTTC. It translates to CASSVAPGRVYEQYF.

The chain recombines TRBV7-9 with TRBJ2-2; 10 bases align to TRBD2. The CDR3 consists of 14 residues. The germline V gene encodes CDR1 SEHNR and CDR2 FQNEAQ (reference sequence). V was clipped by 5 bases and J by 6 bases; unmatched bases: 3. The CDR3 bases are TGTGCCAGCAGCGTTAGCGGGGGGTCCGGGGAGCTGTTTTTT. Translated: CASSVSGGSGELFF.

In its sample, this clonotype was seen many times. V is TRBV5-6 and J is TRBJ2-7; D is possibly TRBD1 or TRBD2 (6 bases each). V gave up 6 bases and J gave up 3 bases, with 13 bases separating them. This CDR3 region has 13 residues. From germline, CDR1 is SGHDT and CDR2 YYEEEE. CDR3 in amino acids: CASKGGSNYEQYF. CDR3 in DNA: TGTGCCAGCAAGGGGGGCAGTAACTACGAGCAGTACTTC.